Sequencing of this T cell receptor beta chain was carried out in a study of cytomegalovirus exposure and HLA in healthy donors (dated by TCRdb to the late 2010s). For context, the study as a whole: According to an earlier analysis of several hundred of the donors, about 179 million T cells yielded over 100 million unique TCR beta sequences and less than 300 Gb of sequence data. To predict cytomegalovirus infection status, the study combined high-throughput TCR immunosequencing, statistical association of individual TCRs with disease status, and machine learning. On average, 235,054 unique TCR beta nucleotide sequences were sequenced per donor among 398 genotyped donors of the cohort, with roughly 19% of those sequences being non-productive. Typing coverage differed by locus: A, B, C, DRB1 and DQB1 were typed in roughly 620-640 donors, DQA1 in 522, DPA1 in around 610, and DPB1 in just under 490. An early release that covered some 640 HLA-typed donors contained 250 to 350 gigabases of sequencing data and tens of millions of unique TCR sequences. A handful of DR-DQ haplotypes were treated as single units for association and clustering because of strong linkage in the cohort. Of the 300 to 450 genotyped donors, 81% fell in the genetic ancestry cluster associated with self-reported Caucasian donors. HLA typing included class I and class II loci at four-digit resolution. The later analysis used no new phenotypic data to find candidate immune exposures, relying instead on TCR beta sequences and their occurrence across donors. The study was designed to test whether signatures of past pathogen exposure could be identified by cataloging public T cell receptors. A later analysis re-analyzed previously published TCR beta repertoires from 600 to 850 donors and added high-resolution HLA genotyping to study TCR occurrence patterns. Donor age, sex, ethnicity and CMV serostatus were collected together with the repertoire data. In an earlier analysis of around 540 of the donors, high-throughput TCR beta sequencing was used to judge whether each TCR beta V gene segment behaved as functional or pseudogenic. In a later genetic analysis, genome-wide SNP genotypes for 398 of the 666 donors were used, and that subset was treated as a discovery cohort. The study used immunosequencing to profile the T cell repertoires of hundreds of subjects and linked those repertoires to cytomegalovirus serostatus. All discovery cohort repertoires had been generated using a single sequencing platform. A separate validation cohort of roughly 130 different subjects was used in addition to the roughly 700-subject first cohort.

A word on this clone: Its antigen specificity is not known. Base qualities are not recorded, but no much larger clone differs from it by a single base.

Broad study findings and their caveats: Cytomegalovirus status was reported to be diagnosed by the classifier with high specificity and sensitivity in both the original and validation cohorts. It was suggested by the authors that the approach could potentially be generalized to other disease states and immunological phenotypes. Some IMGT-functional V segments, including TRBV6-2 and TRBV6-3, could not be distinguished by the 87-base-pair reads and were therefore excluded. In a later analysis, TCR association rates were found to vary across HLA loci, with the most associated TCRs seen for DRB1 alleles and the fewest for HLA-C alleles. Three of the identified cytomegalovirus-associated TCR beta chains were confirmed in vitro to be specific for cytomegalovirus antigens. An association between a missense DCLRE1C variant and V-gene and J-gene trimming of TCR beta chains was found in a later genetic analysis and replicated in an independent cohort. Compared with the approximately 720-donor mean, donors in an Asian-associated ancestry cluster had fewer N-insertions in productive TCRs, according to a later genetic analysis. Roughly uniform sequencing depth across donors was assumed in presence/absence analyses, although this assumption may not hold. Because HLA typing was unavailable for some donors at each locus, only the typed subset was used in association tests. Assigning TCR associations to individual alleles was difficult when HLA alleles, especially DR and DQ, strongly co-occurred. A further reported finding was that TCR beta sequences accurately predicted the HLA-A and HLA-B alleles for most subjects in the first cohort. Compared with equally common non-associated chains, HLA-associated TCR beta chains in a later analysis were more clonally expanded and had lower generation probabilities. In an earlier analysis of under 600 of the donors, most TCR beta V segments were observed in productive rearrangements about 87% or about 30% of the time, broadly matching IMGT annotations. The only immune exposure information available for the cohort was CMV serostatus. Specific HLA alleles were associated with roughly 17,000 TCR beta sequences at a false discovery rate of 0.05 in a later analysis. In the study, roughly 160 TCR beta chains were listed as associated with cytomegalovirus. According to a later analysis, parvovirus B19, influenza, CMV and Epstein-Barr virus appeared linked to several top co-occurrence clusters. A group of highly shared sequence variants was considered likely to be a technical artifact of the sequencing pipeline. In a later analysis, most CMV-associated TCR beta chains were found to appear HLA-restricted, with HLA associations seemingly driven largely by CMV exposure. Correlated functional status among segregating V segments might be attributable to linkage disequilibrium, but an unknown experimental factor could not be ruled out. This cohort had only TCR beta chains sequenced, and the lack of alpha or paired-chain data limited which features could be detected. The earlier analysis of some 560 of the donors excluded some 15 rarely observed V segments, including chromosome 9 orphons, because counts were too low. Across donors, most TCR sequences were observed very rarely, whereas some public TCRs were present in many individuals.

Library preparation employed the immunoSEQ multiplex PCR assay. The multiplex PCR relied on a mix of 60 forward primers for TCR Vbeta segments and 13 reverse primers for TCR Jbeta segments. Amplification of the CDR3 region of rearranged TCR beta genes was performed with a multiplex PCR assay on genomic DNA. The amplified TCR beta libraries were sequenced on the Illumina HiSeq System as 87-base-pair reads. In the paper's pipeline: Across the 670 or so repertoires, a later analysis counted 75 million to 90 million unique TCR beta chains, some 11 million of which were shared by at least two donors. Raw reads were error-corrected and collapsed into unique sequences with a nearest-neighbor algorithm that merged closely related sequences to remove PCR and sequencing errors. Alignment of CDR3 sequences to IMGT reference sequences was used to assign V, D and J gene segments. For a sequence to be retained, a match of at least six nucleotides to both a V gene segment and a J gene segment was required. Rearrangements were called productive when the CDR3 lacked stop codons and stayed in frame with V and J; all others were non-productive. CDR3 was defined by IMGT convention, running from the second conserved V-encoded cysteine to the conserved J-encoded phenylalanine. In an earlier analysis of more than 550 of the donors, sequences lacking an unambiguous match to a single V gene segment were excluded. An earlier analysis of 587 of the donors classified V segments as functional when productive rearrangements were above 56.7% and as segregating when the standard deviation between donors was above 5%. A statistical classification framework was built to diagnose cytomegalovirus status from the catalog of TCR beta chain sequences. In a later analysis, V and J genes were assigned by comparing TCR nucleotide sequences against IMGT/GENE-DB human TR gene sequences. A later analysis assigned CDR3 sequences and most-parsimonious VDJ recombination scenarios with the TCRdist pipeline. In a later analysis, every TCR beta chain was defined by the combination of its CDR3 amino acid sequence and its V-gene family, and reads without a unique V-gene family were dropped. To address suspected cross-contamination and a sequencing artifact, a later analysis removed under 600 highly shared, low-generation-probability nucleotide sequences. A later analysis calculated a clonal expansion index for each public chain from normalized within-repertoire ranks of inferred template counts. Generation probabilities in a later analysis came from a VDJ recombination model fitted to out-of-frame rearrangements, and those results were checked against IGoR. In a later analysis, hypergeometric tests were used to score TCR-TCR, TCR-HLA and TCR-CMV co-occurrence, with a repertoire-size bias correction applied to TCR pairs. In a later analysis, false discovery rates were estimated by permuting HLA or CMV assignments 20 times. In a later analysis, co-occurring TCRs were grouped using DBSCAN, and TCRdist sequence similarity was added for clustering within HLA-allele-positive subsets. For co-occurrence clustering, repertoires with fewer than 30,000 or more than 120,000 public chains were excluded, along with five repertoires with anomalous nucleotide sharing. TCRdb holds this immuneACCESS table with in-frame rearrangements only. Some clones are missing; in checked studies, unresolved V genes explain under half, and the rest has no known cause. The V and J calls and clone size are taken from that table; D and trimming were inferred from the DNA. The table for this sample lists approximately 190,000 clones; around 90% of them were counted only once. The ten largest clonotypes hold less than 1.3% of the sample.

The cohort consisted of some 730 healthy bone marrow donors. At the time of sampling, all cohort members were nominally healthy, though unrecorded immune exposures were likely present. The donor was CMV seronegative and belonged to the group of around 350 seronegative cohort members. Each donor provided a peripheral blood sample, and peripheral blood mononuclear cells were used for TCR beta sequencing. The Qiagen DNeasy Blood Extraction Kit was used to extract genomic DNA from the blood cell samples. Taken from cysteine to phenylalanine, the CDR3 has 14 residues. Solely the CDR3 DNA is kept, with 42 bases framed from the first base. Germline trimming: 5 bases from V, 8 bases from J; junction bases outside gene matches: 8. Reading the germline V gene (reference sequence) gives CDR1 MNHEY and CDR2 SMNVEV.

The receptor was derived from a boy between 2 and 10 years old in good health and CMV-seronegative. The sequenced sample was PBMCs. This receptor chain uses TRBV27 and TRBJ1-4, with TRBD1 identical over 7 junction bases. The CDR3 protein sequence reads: CASSGDRAPEKLFF. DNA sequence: TGTGCCAGCAGTGGGGACAGAGCCCCCGAAAAACTGTTTTTT. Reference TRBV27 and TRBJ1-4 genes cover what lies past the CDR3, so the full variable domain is EAQVTQNPRYLITVTGKKLTVTCSQNMNHEYMSWYRQDPGLGLRQIYYSMNVEVTDKGDVPEGYKVSRKEKRNFPLILESPSPNQTSLYFCASSGDRAPEKLFFGSGTQLSVL.